This TCR beta chain was documented in a study of shared clonotypes between healthy human individuals. Germline CDR1 is MNHEY and CDR2 is SVGAGI. Losses at the gene ends were 6 bases for V and 4 bases for J; bases not matched to a gene: 5. The CDR3 contains 13 residues. Using immunoSEQ multiplex PCR, the repertoire was profiled, and TCRdb retains in-frame clones only, with some absent. Of 2 million or so clones listed, 85% to 95% were seen once; the top ten hold 0.13%. Nashville, Tennessee was home to all donors, each a Caucasian adult. This sequence joins TRBV6-5 and TRBJ1-1, with 7 bases fitting TRBD1. The source is a man younger than 35 in good health. The sequenced material came from naive CD4+ T cells sorted from blood. The sample's subset: CD45RA+ positively selected. The CDR3 loop reads CASRRNRGTEAFF. The CDR3, as DNA: TGTGCCAGCAGACGAAACAGGGGCACTGAAGCTTTCTTT.